This T cell receptor beta chain originates from a study of shared clonotypes between healthy human individuals. Study at large: Donor ages ranged 18 to 49 years: a couple of women, three men. Regarding the study as a whole: In several donors, about 5% of naive CD4 clonotypes appeared in common. Relative to memory subsets, naive subsets generally showed larger estimated richness.

Note on this clone: Its antigen is as yet unknown. The DNA is omitted, as the CDR3 cannot be located on it reliably, and the CDR3 follows TCRdb's listing.

Germline V gene data show CDR1 as MDHEN and CDR2 as SYDVKM. The CDR3 spans 19 amino acids, including both terminal residues. CD45RO-negative CD8 cells positively selected for CCR7 made up the naive population, which excluded terminally differentiated effector memory CD45RA+ cells. Adult donors, all healthy and HIV-negative, had no recent acute infections or vaccinations. Some clones are missing from TCRdb's copy, which holds only in-frame ones; the method was immunoSEQ multiplex PCR. The data contain some 580,000 clones, 95% to 98% of them singletons. Sequencing input: naive CD8+ T cells sorted from blood. The chain couples TRBV28 to TRBJ2-7; no DNA check was done on the table's D call, TRBD1. The TCR sequence derives from a man aged 25 to 45 in good health. The CDR3 sequence is CASRPTGDRGTFGPGEQYF.